A selection of T cell receptor beta chains follows, all from one sample in a study of OX40 agonist ivuxolimab in advanced cancers. Sequenced by immunoSEQ multiplex PCR; TCRdb stores in-frame clones only, minus some. The sample lists under 30,000 clones; 92% were seen once. The input for sequencing was CD4+ or CD8+ T cells sorted from blood, taken in a trial of the OX40 agonist ivuxolimab. The receptors were gathered from an adult with an advanced solid tumor such as melanoma, head and neck, liver or kidney cancer. Both conserved end residues are part of each CDR3. The D gene is left open where the match is weak. The size of a clone is reported for some rows only, either as once, few or many, or as a class for expanded clones.

CDR3nt,CDR3aa,v_gene,d_gene,j_gene,abundance
TGTGCCAGCAGGGGAGGTCCCTATGGCTACACCTTC,CASRGGPYGYTF,TRBV2,.,TRBJ1-2,.
TGCGCCAGCACCCCGGGACCGAGCACAGATACGCAGTATTTT,CASTPGPSTDTQYF,TRBV10-2,.,TRBJ2-3,.
TGCGCCAGCAGCCCCTACCTGAACACTGAAGCTTTCTTT,CASSPYLNTEAFF,TRBV4-3,.,TRBJ1-1,.
TGTGCCAGCAGTGACGTCGGACAGGGGGTCCACAATGAGCAGTTCTTC,CASSDVGQGVHNEQFF,TRBV6-1,TRBD1,TRBJ2-1,.
TGTGCCAGCAGTTACTCTACACGCTCTGGAAACACCATATATTTT,CASSYSTRSGNTIYF,TRBV6-5,.,TRBJ1-3,.
TGTGCCAGCAGTACCCCGCGCTCCTTTCCCTACGAGCAGTACTTC,CASSTPRSFPYEQYF,TRBV27,.,TRBJ2-7,.
TGCGCCAGCAGCCAAGTGGACACTTACTACGAGCAGTACTTC,CASSQVDTYYEQYF,TRBV4-1,.,TRBJ2-7,.
TGTGCCAGCAAGGACAACTATGGCTACACCTTC,CASKDNYGYTF,TRBV6-5,.,TRBJ1-2,.
TGTGCCAGCAGCCCTAACGGACAGCCGAACACTGAAGCTTTCTTT,CASSPNGQPNTEAFF,TRBV5-4,.,TRBJ1-1,.
TGTGCCAGCAGTTTTATGGGGCTAGGTGGTACCGGGGAGCTGTTTTTT,CASSFMGLGGTGELFF,TRBV27,.,TRBJ2-2,.
TGTGCCAGCAGCTCCAGGGGTGGCGACACTGAAGCTTTCTTT,CASSSRGGDTEAFF,TRBV5-3,.,TRBJ1-1,.
TGTGCCAGCTCACCACCAGCTAGCGGCAACACCGGGGAGCTGTTTTTT,CASSPPASGNTGELFF,TRBV18,TRBD2,TRBJ2-2,.
TGTGCCAGCAAGCACAGGGGAACCTACGAGCAGTACTTC,CASKHRGTYEQYF,TRBV27,TRBD1,TRBJ2-7,.
TGTGCCAGCAGCCAGGGGGGTCCACAGCCCCAGCATTTT,CASSQGGPQPQHF,TRBV7-2,TRBD1,TRBJ1-5,.
TGCACCAGCACCCCGGACAGGGGGCGCGTAGATACGCAGTATTTT,CTSTPDRGRVDTQYF,TRBV1,.,TRBJ2-3,.
TGTGCCAGCAGTTTCCAGGGCGCGGGGGAGCAGTACTTC,CASSFQGAGEQYF,TRBV27,.,TRBJ2-7,.
TGTGCCAGCACCCCAGCGGGGGGGACTGAAGCTTTCTTT,CASTPAGGTEAFF,TRBV7-9,.,TRBJ1-1,.
TGTGCCAGCAGCAAAAGGGAGTTCTCCTACAATGAGCAGTTCTTC,CASSKREFSYNEQFF,TRBV21-1,.,TRBJ2-1,.
TGTGCCAGCAGCCATCGGGGAGCCGGGGAGCTGTTTTTT,CASSHRGAGELFF,TRBV14,.,TRBJ2-2,once
TGCGCCAGCAGCCAAGTTACCGGGGGCGATGAGCAGTTCTTC,CASSQVTGGDEQFF,TRBV4-3,.,TRBJ2-1,.